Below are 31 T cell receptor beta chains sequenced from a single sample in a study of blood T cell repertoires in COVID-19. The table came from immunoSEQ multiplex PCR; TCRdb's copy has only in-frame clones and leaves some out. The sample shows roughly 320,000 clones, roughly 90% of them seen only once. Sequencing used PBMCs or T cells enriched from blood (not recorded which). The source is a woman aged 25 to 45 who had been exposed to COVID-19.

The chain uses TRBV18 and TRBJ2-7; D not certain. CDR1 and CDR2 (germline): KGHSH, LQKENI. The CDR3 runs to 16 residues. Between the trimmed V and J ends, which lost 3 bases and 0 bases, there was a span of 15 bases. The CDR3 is CASSPVGSSSSYEQYF. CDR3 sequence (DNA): TGTGCCAGCTCACCGGTGGGCTCATCGAGCTCCTACGAGCAGTACTTC. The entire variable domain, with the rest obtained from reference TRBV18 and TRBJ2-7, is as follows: NAGVMQNPRHLVRRRGQEARLRCSPMKGHSHVYWYRQLPEEGLKFMVYLQKENIIDESGMPKERFSAEFPKEGPSILRIQQVVRGDSAAYFCASSPVGSSSSYEQYFGPGTRLTVT.

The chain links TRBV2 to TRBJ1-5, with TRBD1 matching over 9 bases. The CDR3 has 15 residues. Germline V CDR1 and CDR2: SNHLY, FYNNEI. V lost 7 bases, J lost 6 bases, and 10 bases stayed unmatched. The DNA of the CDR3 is TGTGCCAGCACTGTATTCGGGACAGGGAGTCAGCCCCAGCATTTT. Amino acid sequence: CASTVFGTGSQPQHF.

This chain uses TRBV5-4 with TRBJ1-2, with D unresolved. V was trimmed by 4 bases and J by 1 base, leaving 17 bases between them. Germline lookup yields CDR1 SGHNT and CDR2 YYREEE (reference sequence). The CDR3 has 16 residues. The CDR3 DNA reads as TGTGCCAGCAGCCCGGCGGATCTCCCTTTTAACTATGGCTACACCTTC. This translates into CASSPADLPFNYGYTF.

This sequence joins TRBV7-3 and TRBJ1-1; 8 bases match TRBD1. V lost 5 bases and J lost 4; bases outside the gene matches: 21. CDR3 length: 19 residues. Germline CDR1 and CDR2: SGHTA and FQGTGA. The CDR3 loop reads CASSLRSVGQGAASTEAFF. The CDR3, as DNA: TGTGCCAGCAGCCTCCGTTCGGTTGGGCAGGGGGCTGCAAGCACTGAAGCTTTCTTT.

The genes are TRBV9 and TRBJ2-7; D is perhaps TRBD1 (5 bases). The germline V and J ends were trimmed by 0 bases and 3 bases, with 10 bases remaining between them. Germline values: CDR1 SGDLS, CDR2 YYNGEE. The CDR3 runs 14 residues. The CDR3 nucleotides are TGTGCCAGCAGCGTAGAAGACAGCTACTACGAGCAGTACTTC. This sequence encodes CASSVEDSYYEQYF. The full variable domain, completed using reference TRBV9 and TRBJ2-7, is DSGVTQTPKHLITATGQRVTLRCSPRSGDLSVYWYQQSLDQGLQFLIQYYNGEERAKGNILERFSAQQFPDLHSELNLSSLELGDSALYFCASSVEDSYYEQYFGPGTRLTVT.

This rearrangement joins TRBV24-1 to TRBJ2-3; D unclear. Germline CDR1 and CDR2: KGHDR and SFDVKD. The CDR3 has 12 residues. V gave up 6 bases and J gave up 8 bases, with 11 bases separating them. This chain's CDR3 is CATSSSQSTQYF. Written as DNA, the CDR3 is TGTGCCACCAGTTCTTCACAGAGTACGCAGTATTTT.

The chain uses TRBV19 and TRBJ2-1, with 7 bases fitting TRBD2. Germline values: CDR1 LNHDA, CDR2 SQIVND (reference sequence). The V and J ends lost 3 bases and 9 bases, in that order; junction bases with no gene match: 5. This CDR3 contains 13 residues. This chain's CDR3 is CASSIGGFREQFF. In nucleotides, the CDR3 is TGTGCCAGTAGTATCGGGGGGTTCCGTGAGCAGTTCTTC.

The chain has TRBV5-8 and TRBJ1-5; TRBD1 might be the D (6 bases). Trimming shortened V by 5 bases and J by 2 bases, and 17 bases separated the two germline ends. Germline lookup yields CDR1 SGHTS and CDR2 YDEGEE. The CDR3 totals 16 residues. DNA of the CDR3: TGTGCCAGCAGTCCCGGGGGGGGCTCGGGCAATCAGCCCCAGCATTTT. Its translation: CASSPGGGSGNQPQHF.

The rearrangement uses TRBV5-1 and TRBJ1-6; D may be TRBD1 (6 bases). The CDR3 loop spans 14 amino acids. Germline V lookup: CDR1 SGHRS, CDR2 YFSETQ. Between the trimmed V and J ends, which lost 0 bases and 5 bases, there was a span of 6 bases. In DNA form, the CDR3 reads TGCGCCAGCAGCTTGGGACAGGATAATTCACCCCTCCACTTT. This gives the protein CASSLGQDNSPLHF.

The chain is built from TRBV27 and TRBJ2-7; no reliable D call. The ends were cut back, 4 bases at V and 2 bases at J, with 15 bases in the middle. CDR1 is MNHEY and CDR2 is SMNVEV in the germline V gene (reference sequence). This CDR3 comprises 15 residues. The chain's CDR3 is CASSSFISPPYEQYF. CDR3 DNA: TGTGCCAGCAGTTCCTTTATTTCTCCTCCCTACGAGCAGTACTTC.

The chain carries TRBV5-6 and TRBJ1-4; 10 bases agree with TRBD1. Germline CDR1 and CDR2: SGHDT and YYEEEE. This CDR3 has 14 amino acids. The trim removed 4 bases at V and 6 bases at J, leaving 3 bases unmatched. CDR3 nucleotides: TGTGCCAGCAGCAGGGGACAGGGGCATGAAAAACTGTTTTTT. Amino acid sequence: CASSRGQGHEKLFF.

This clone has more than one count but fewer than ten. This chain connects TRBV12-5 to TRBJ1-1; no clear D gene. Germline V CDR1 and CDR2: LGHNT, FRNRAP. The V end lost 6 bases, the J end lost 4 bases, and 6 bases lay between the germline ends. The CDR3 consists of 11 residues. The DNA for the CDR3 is TGTGCTAGTGGCTCGTTCACTGAAGCTTTCTTT. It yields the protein CASGSFTEAFF.

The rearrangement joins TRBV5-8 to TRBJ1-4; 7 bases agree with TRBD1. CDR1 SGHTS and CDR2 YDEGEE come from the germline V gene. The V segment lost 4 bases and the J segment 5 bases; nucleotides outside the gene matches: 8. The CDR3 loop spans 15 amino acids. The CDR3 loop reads CASSPGTDMNEKLFF. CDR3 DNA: TGTGCCAGCAGCCCGGGGACAGACATGAATGAAAAACTGTTTTTT.

Written as DNA, the CDR3 is TGTGCCACCAGGGGACAGGATAACACCCTCGGTCCCTACGAGCAGTACTTC. Protein sequence: CATRGQDNTLGPYEQYF. V usage is TRBV15 and J usage is TRBJ2-7, with 8 nucleotides matching TRBD1. V lost 6 bases and J lost 2; bases outside the gene matches: 15. This CDR3 contains 17 residues. CDR1 and CDR2 (germline): LNHNV, YYDKDF (reference sequence).

The CDR3 bases are TGCGCCAGCAGCCAAGGTCCAGCGGGGGTCAGAGATACGCAGTATTTT. It is translated as CASSQGPAGVRDTQYF. The J gene is TRBJ2-3, the V gene TRBV4-3; 8 bases fit TRBD2. This CDR3 contains 16 residues. V was pared by 1 base and J by 5 bases, with 8 bases of the junction left unmatched. The V gene's germline CDR1 is LGHNA and CDR2 YSLEER.

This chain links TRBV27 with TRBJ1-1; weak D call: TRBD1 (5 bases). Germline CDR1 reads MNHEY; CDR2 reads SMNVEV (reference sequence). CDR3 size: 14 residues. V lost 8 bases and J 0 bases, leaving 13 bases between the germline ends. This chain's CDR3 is CASGPQQVNTEAFF. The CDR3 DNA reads TGTGCCAGCGGCCCCCAACAGGTGAACACTGAAGCTTTCTTT.

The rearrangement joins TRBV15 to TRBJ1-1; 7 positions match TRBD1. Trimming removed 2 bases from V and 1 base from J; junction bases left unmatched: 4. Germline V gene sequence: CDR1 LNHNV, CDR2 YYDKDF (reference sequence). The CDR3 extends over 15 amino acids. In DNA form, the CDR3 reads TGTGCCACCAGCAGACGACAGGGACAGAACACTGAAGCTTTCTTT. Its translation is CATSRRQGQNTEAFF.

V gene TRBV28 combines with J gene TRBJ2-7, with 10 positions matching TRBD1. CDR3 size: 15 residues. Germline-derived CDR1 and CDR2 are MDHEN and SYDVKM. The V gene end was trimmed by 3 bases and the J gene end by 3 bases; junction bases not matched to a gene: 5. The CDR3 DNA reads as TGTGCCAGCAGTTTCGACCGGGACAGGGGCTACGAGCAGTACTTC. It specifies CASSFDRDRGYEQYF.

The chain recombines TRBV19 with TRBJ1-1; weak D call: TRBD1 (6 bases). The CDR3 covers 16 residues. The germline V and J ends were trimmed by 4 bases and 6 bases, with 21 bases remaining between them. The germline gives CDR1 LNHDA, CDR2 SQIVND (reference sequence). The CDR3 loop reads CASSTRRTGTWAEAFF. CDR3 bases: TGTGCCAGTAGTACTCGACGAACAGGGACGTGGGCTGAAGCTTTCTTT.

The CDR3 spells CASSGQRSLSEAFF. CDR3 DNA sequence: TGTGCCAGCAGTGGTCAGAGGAGTTTATCTGAAGCTTTCTTT. The chain has TRBV2 and TRBJ1-1; D is ambiguous. V was trimmed by 4 bases and J by 6 bases, leaving 15 bases between them. The length of the CDR3 is 14 residues. Germline CDR1 and CDR2: SNHLY and FYNNEI. Looking up the rest from reference TRBV2 and TRBJ1-1 gives the full variable domain: EPEVTQTPSHQVTQMGQEVILRCVPISNHLYFYWYRQILGQKVEFLVSFYNNEISEKSEIFDDQFSVERPDGSNFTLKIRSTKLEDSAMYFCASSGQRSLSEAFFGQGTRLTVV.

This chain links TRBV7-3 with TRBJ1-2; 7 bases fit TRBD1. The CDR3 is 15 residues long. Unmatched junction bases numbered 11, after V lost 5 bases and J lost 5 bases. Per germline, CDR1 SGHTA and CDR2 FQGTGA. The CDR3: CASSPQGGLGYGYTF. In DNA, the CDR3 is TGTGCCAGCAGCCCCCAGGGGGGCCTCGGATATGGCTACACCTTC.

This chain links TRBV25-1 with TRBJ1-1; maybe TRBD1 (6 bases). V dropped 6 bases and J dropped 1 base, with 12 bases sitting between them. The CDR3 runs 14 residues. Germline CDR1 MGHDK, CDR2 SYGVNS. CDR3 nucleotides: TGTGCCAGCAGAGGGCAGGGGACGAACACTGAAGCTTTCTTT. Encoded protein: CASRGQGTNTEAFF.

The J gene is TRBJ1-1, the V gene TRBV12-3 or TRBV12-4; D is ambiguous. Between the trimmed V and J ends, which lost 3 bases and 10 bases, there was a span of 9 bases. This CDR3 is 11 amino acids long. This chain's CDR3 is CASSFGVAAFF. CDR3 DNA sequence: TGTGCCAGCAGTTTCGGGGTGGCAGCTTTCTTT.

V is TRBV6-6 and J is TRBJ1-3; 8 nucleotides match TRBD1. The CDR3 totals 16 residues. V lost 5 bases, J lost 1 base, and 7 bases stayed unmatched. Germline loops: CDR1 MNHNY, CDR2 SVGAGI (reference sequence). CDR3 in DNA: TGTGCCAGCAGTCTATGGACAGGGACGTCTGGAAACACCATATATTTT. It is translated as CASSLWTGTSGNTIYF.

The chain's CDR3 is CASSFDRTNSYEQYF. The CDR3 nucleotides are TGCGCCAGCAGCTTCGACAGAACTAACTCCTACGAGCAGTACTTC. The chain is built from TRBV5-1 and TRBJ2-7; TRBD1 might be the D (5 bases). V was trimmed by 2 bases and J by 0 bases, leaving 12 bases between them. There are 15 residues in the CDR3. The V gene's germline CDR1 is SGHRS and CDR2 YFSETQ. The whole variable domain, filled in from reference TRBV5-1 and TRBJ2-7, reads KAGVTQTPRYLIKTRGQQVTLSCSPISGHRSVSWYQQTPGQGLQFLFEYFSETQRNKGNFPGRFSGRQFSNSRSEMNVSTLELGDSALYLCASSFDRTNSYEQYFGPGTRLTVT.

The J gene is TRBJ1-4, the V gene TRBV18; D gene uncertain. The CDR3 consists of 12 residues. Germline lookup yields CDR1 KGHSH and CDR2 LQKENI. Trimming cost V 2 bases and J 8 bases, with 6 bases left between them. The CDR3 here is CASSPAGEKLFF. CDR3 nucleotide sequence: TGTGCCAGCTCACCAGCAGGCGAAAAACTGTTTTTT. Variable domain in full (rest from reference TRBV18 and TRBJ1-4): NAGVMQNPRHLVRRRGQEARLRCSPMKGHSHVYWYRQLPEEGLKFMVYLQKENIIDESGMPKERFSAEFPKEGPSILRIQQVVRGDSAAYFCASSPAGEKLFFGSGTQLSVL.

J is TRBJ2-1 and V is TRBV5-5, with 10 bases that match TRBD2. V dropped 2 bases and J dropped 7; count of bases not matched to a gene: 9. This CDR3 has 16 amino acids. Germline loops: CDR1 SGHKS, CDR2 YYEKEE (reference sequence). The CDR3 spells CASSLALAGVRNEQFF. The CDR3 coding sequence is TGTGCCAGCAGCTTAGCTCTAGCGGGGGTCCGGAATGAGCAGTTCTTC. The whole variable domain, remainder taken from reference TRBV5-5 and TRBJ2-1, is DAGVTQSPTHLIKTRGQQVTLRCSPISGHKSVSWYQQVLGQGPQFIFQYYEKEERGRGNFPDRFSARQFPNYSSELNVNALLLGDSALYLCASSLALAGVRNEQFFGPGTRLTVL.

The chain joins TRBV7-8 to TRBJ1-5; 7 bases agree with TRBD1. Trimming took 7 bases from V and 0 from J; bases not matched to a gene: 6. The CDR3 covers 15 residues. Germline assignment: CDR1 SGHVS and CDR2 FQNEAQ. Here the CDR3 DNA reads TGTGCCAGCACCCAGGGGGAAAATAGCAATCAGCCCCAGCATTTT. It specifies CASTQGENSNQPQHF.

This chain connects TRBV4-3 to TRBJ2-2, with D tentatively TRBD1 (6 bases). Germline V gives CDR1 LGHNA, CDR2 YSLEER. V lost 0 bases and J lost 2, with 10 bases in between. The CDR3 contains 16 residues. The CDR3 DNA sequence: TGCGCCAGCAGCCAAGAGGGGGCGAAAAACACCGGGGAGCTGTTTTTT. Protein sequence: CASSQEGAKNTGELFF.

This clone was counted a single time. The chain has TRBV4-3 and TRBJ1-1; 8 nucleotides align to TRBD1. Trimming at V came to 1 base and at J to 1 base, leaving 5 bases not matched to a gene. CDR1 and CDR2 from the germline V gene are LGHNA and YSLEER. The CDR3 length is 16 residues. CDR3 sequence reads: CASSQGAGGWNTEAFF. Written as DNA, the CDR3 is TGCGCCAGCAGCCAAGGGGCAGGGGGCTGGAACACTGAAGCTTTCTTT.

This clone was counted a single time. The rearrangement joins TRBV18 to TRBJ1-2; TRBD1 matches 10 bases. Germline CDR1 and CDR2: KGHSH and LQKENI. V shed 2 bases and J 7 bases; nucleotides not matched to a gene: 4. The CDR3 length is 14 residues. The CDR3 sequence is CASSPGTGVSGYTF. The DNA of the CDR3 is TGTGCCAGCTCACCAGGGACAGGGGTTTCTGGCTACACCTTC.